The sequence of this T cell receptor beta chain was determined in a study of blood T cell repertoires in COVID-19. Study-wide context: T cells, B-cell-depleted T cells, or PBMCs supplied cDNA or gDNA.

Trimming removed 4 bases at V and 0 bases at J, with 14 bases between. Germline CDR1 and CDR2: SGHRS and YFSETQ. The CDR3 length is 16 residues. Methods used by the authors: It was from reference gene primer amplification that nucleated cell counts were estimated. Data came from immunoSEQ multiplex PCR; TCRdb stores just in-frame clones and leaves some out. That table is the source of V, J and clone size, and D and trimming were worked out from the DNA. The sample records about 66,000 clones, nearly 90% being singletons. The sequenced sample consisted of peripheral blood. The chain links TRBV5-1 to TRBJ1-3; D possibly corresponds to TRBD1 (6 bases). This TCR came from a man in his 60s with acute or convalescent COVID-19. The CDR3 here is CASSQDRPGSGNTIYF. The CDR3 bases are TGCGCCAGCAGCCAAGACAGGCCGGGCTCTGGAAACACCATATATTTT. The entire variable domain, with the rest obtained from reference TRBV5-1 and TRBJ1-3, is as follows: KAGVTQTPRYLIKTRGQQVTLSCSPISGHRSVSWYQQTPGQGLQFLFEYFSETQRNKGNFPGRFSGRQFSNSRSEMNVSTLELGDSALYLCASSQDRPGSGNTIYFGEGSWLTVV.